This TCR beta chain comes out of a study of T cell responses to AZD1222 COVID-19 vaccine. With regard to this clone: What it binds is unknown.

Repertoires were generated with immunoSEQ multiplex PCR, while TCRdb's copy carries only in-frame clones and drops some. The table shows 150,000 to 160,000 clones, with 88% occurring only once. This CDR3 is 15 amino acids long. With 0 bases removed from V and 5 bases from J, the gap between germline ends came to 12 bases. Germline V gene lookup returns CDR1 SGDLS and CDR2 YYNGEE. Whole-study findings and limits: Following two doses of AZD1222, Spike-specific TCR breadth and depth rose. Recipients of AZD1222 seropositive at baseline numbered only five or six. The study reported that nearly half of spike-specific TCRs target unmutated variant regions.

The receptor's source is an adult in good health. The rearrangement links TRBV9 to TRBJ2-1; tentative D call: TRBD1 (5 bases). Sequencing was performed on peripheral blood, taken on day 0 of AZD1222 vaccination. CDR3 in amino acids: CASSVGGGTHNEQFF. The DNA for the CDR3 is TGTGCCAGCAGCGTAGGGGGCGGAACCCACAATGAGCAGTTCTTC.